The clone carrying this T cell receptor beta chain has ten or more counts. Its antigen remains unidentified. The CDR3 is cut off 3 residues early in the read; its end comes from the germline J gene. The sample belongs to a study of T cell clonality in common variable immunodeficiency. Findings and caveats of the study: CVID subjects showed higher TCRbeta clonality than healthy controls. Fewer TCRbeta clones were shared among CVID subjects than controls.

The CDR3 spans 15 residues. Deletions cut 2 bases from V and 0 bases from J, with 8 bases between. From germline, CDR1 is SGHRS and CDR2 YFSETQ. Donors gave about 5 to 8 ml heparinized peripheral whole blood. The repertoire was sequenced with immunoSEQ multiplex PCR; TCRdb's copy has only in-frame clones and lacks some. The sample is made up of 57,000 or so clones, none counted only once. The TCR was taken from a person aged 18 to 70 in good health. The sequenced sample was peripheral blood mononuclear cells. The V and J genes are TRBV5-1 and TRBJ2-2; D is undetermined. Incomplete CDR3 DNA: TGCGCCAGCAGCTTCGGAACAGCGAACACCGGGGAG. It is translated as CASSFGTANTGE. The complete CDR3 sequence is CASSFGTANTGELFF.